The 5 T cell receptor beta chains reported below all come from one sample, sequenced in a study of T cells after posttransplantation cyclophosphamide. The assay was immunoSEQ multiplex PCR, and TCRdb's table has in-frame clones only and misses some. The data show roughly 49,000 clones, none appearing only once, with 2.2% held by the ten largest. Material for sequencing was PBMCs. The receptors were gathered from a middle-aged man in good health, CMV-negative, and a related stem cell transplant donor.

In this sample, this clone turned up many times. The chain carries TRBV19 and TRBJ2-5, with 9 bases fitting TRBD1. CDR1 and CDR2 from the germline V gene are LNHDA and SQIVND (reference sequence). This CDR3 has 15 residues. The ends lost 1 base at V and 9 bases at J; junction bases unmatched: 9. This CDR3 reads CASSIVPDGQGPQYF. DNA of the CDR3: TGTGCCAGTAGTATAGTGCCGGACGGACAGGGGCCCCAGTACTTC.

This clone has ten or more counts. The chain's CDR3 is CASSLEGSLTYNEQFF. The CDR3 nucleotides read TGTGCCAGCAGCTTGGAGGGGTCGTTAACCTACAATGAGCAGTTCTTC. V is TRBV5-4 and J is TRBJ2-1; a weak D match, TRBD1 (5 bases). CDR1 is SGHNT and CDR2 is YYREEE in the germline V gene (reference sequence). The germline V and J ends were trimmed by 0 bases and 2 bases, with 12 bases remaining between them. The CDR3 loop spans 16 amino acids.

This clone was seen a few times. V gene TRBV2 combines with J gene TRBJ2-5, with 9 bases matching TRBD2. Judging by the DNA end, TRBJ2-7 fits better; the J call may be wrong. Germline CDR1 SNHLY, CDR2 FYNNEI. The CDR3 sequence is 13 residues long. CDR3 sequence: CASSELAGYEQYF. CDR3 in DNA: TGTGCCAGCAGTGAACTAGCGGGGTACGAGCAGTACTTC.

There are many counts of this clone. The rearrangement joins TRBV27 to TRBJ2-7, with 7 bases lining up with TRBD1. This CDR3 comprises 17 residues. Germline V lookup: CDR1 MNHEY, CDR2 SMNVEV (reference sequence). V gave up 5 bases and J gave up 2 bases; unmatched junction bases: 15. The CDR3 DNA is TGTGCCAGCAGTAGGATAGGGGGCCCCTCCAGGACCTACGAGCAGTACTTC. It encodes CASSRIGGPSRTYEQYF.

The sample holds many counts of this clone. DNA for the CDR3: TGTGCGATTTCGGGTCCAGAAGACTCTGGAAACACCATATATTTT. Its protein is CAISGPEDSGNTIYF. The rearrangement uses TRBV21-1 and TRBJ1-3. TRBV21-1 corresponds to a pseudogene. The CDR3 runs to 15 residues.